This TCR beta chain appears in the sequencing data of a study of shared clonotypes between healthy human individuals. Whole-study context: The composition of the donors was a couple of women and a few men aged 18 to 49. Study-wide results and caveats: Clonotype sharing across several donors was observed for about 5.2% of naive CD4 clonotypes.

The CDR3 runs to 14 residues. Between the trimmed V and J ends, which lost 2 bases and 0 bases, there was a span of 8 bases. The germline CDR1 and CDR2 sequences are GTSNPN and SVGIG (reference sequence). Using immunoSEQ multiplex PCR, the repertoire was profiled, and TCRdb retains in-frame clones only, with some absent. Here the sample spans 550,000 to 850,000 clones, approximately 74% being singletons. Details on this clone: Its matching antigen is unknown.

The genes are TRBV30 and TRBJ1-3; no clear D gene. This TCR was sampled from a woman between 25 and 40 years old in good health. What was sequenced was memory CD4+ T cells sorted from blood. The subset: CD45RA-negative fraction. CDR3 DNA: TGTGCCTGGAGTCCTGACGGCTCTGGAAACACCATATATTTT. Its protein product is CAWSPDGSGNTIYF.